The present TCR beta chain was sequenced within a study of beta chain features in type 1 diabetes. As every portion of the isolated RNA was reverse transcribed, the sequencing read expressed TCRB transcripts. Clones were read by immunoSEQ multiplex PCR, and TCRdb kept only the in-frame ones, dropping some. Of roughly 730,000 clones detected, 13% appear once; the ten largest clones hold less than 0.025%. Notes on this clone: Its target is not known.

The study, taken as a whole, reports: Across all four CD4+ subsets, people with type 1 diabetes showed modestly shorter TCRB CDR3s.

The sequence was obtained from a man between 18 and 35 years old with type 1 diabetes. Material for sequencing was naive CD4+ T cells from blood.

The CDR3 sequence is CASSLVTSGGAPQDTQYF. Here the CDR3 DNA reads TGTGCCAGCAGCTTGGTGACTAGCGGGGGGGCCCCACAGGATACGCAGTATTTT. The gene calls are TRBV5-4 and TRBJ2-3; 14 bases line up with TRBD2. The CDR3 has 18 amino acids. The germline V gene has CDR1 SGHNT and CDR2 YYREEE (reference sequence). J was trimmed by 6 bases and V by 0 bases; bases with no gene match: 9.